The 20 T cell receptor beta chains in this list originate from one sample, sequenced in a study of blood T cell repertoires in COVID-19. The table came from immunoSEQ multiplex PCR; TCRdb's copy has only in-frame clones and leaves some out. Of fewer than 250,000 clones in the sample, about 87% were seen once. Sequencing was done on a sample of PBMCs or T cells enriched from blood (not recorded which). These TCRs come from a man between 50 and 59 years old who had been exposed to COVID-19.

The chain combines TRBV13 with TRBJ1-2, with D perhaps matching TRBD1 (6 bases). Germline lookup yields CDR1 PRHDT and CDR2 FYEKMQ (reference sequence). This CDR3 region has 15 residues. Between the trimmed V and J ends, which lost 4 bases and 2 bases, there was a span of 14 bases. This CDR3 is CASSSRQVGNYGYTF. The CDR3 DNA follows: TGTGCCAGCAGCTCCCGACAGGTCGGGAACTATGGCTACACCTTC. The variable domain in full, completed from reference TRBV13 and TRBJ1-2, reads AAGVIQSPRHLIKEKRETATLKCYPIPRHDTVYWYQQGPGQDPQFLISFYEKMQSDKGSIPDRFSAQQFSDYHSELNMSSLELGDSALYFCASSSRQVGNYGYTFGSGTRLTVV.

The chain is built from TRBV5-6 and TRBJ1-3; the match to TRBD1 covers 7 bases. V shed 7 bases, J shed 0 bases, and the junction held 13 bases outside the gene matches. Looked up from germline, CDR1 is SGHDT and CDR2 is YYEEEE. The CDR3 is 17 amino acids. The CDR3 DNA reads TGTGCCAGCTCGCCCTATGGCGGGACAGCCTCTGGAAACACCATATATTTT. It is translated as CASSPYGGTASGNTIYF. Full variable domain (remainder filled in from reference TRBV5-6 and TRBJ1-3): DAGVTQSPTHLIKTRGQQVTLRCSPKSGHDTVSWYQQALGQGPQFIFQYYEEEERQRGNFPDRFSGHQFPNYSSELNVNALLLGDSALYLCASSPYGGTASGNTIYFGEGSWLTVV.

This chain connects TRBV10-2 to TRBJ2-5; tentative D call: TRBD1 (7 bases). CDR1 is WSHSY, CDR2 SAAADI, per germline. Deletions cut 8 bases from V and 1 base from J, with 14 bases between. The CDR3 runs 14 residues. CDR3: CASSRGDSQETQYF. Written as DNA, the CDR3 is TGCGCCAGCTCAAGGGGGGACAGCCAAGAGACCCAGTACTTC.

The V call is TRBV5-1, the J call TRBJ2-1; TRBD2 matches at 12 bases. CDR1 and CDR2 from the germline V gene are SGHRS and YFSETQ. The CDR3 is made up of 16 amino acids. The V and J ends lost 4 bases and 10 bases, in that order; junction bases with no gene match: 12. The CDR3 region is CASSQIPTSGRREQFF. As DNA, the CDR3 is TGCGCCAGCAGCCAGATACCGACTAGCGGGAGACGGGAGCAGTTCTTC.

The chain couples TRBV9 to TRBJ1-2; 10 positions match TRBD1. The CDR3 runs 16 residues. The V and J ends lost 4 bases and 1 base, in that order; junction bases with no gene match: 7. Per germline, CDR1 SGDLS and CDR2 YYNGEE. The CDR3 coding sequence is TGTGCCAGCAGCCGCGGAGGGACAGGGGATAACTATGGCTACACCTTC. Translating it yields CASSRGGTGDNYGYTF.

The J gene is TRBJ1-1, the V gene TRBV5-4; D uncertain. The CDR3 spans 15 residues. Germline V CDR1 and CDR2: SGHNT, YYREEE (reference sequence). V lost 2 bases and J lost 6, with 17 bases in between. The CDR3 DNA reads TGTGCCAGCAGCTTTTCGATCTTAAGGGAGCCTGAAGCTTTCTTT. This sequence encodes CASSFSILREPEAFF.

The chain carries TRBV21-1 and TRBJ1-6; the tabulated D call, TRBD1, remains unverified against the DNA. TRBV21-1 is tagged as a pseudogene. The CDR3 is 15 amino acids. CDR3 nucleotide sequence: TGTGCCAGCAGCAAAGCGCAGGGGGATAATTCACCCCTCCACTTT. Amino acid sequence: CASSKAQGDNSPLHF.

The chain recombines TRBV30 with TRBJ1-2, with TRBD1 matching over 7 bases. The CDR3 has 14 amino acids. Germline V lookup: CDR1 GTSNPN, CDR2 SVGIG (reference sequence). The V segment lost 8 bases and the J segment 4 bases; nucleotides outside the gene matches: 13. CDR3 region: CAVDQQGFVYGYTF. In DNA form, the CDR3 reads TGTGCCGTCGACCAACAGGGGTTTGTCTATGGCTACACCTTC.

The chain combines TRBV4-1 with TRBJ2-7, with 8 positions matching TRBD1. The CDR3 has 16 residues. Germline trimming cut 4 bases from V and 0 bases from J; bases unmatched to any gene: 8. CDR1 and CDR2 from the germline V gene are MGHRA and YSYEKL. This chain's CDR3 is CASSPYPGQVSYEQYF. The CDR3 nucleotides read TGCGCCAGCAGCCCGTACCCGGGACAGGTCTCCTACGAGCAGTACTTC.

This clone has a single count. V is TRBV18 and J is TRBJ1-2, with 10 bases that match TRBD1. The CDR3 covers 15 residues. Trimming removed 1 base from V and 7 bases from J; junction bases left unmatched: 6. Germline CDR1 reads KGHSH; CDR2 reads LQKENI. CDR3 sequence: CASSPLVGTGVGYTF. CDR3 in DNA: TGTGCCAGCTCACCACTGGTAGGGACAGGGGTTGGCTACACCTTC. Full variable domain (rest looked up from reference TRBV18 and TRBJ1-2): NAGVMQNPRHLVRRRGQEARLRCSPMKGHSHVYWYRQLPEEGLKFMVYLQKENIIDESGMPKERFSAEFPKEGPSILRIQQVVRGDSAAYFCASSPLVGTGVGYTFGSGTRLTVV.

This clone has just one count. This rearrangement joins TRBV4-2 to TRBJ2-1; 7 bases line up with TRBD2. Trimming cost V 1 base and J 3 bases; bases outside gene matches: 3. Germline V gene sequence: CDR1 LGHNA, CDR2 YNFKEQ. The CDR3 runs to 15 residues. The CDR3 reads CASSQGGGDYNEQFF. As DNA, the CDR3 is TGTGCCAGCAGCCAAGGTGGGGGGGACTACAATGAGCAGTTCTTC.

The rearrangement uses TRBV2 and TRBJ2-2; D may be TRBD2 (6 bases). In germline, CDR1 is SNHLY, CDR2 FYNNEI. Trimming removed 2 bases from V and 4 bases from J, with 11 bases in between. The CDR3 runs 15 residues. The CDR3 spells CASSEYTGVTGELFF. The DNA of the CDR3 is TGTGCCAGCAGTGAATACACGGGGGTCACCGGGGAGCTGTTTTTT. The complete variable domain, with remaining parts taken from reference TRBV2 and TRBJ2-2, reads EPEVTQTPSHQVTQMGQEVILRCVPISNHLYFYWYRQILGQKVEFLVSFYNNEISEKSEIFDDQFSVERPDGSNFTLKIRSTKLEDSAMYFCASSEYTGVTGELFFGEGSRLTVL.

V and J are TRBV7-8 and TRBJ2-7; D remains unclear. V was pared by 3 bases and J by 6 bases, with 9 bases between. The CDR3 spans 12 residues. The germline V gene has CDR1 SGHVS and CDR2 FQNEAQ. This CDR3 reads CASSLGTVEQYF. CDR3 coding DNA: TGTGCCAGCAGCTTGGGCACAGTCGAGCAGTACTTC.

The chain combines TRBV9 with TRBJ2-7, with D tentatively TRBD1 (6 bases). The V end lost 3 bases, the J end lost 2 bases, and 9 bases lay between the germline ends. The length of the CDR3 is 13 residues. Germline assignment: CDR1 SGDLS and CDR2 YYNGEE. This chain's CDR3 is CASSEGQTYEQYF. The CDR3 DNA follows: TGTGCCAGCAGCGAAGGACAGACCTACGAGCAGTACTTC.

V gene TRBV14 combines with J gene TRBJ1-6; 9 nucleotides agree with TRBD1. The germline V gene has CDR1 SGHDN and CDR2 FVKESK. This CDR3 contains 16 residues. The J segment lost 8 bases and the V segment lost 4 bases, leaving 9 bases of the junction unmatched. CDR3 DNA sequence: TGTGCCAGCAGCCTATATCGGGGACAGGGATATTCACCCCTCCACTTT. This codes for CASSLYRGQGYSPLHF.

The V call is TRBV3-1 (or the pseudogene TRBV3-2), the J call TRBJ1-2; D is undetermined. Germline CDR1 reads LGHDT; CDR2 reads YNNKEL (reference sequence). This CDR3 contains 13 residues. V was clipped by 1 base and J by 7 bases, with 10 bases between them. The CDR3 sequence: CASSQGVEFGYTF. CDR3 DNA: TGTGCCAGCAGCCAAGGTGTGGAGTTTGGCTACACCTTC.

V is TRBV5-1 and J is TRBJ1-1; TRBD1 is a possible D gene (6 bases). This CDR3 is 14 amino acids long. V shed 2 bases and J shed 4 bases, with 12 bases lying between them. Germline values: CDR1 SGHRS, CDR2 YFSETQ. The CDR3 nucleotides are TGCGCCAGCAGCTTACAGGGCGGGGGCACTGAAGCTTTCTTT. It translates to CASSLQGGGTEAFF.

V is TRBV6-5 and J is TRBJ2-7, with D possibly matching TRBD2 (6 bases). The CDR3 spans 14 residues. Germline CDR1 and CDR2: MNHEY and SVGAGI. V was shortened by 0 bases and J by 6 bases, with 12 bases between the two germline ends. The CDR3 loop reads CASSYSEEGSEQYF. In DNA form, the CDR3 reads TGTGCCAGCAGTTACTCGGAGGAGGGGAGCGAGCAGTACTTC.

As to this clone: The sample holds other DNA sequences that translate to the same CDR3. The CDR3 spells CASSVAWGGTEAFF. In DNA, the CDR3 is TGTGCCAGCAGCGTAGCTTGGGGGGGCACTGAAGCTTTCTTT. The chain employs TRBV9 and TRBJ1-1, with D perhaps matching TRBD1 (5 bases). This CDR3 comprises 14 residues. Germline V gene data show CDR1 as SGDLS and CDR2 as YYNGEE. With 0 bases removed from V and 4 bases from J, the gap between germline ends came to 10 bases.

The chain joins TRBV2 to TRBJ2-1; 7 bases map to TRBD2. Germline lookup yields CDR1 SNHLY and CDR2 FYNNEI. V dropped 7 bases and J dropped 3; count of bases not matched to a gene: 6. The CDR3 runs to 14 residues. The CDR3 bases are TGTGCCAGCAAATTAGCGGGTATCTACAATGAGCAGTTCTTC. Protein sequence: CASKLAGIYNEQFF.